These 12 T cell receptor beta chains came from one sample sequenced in a study of T cells after posttransplantation cyclophosphamide. Generated by immunoSEQ multiplex PCR, the TCRdb table keeps only in-frame clones and is missing some. The repertoire shows about 11,000 clones, none seen only once; the top ten take approximately 15%. Busulfan-fludarabine conditioning, marrow transplant, and cyclophosphamide on days +3 and +4 were administered. Sample: PBMCs, taken after allogeneic stem cell transplant with posttransplant cyclophosphamide. All receptors derive from a female patient in her thirties or forties who received an allogeneic stem cell transplant from a related donor, was CMV-positive, and had no GVHD. Part of the T cell pool may stem from the graft donor.

This clone was observed many times. This chain links TRBV6-6 with TRBJ2-7; tentative D call: TRBD1 (5 bases). Germline CDR1 reads MNHNY; CDR2 reads SVGAGI (reference sequence). The CDR3 totals 16 residues. V lost 0 bases, J lost 1 base, and 13 bases lay in between. The CDR3 coding sequence is TGTGCCAGCAGTTACTCGTTTAATAGGGGATCCTACGAGCAGTACTTC. Its translation: CASSYSFNRGSYEQYF.

This clone has only a few counts. This chain links TRBV5-6 with TRBJ2-5; 8 bases agree with TRBD2. The CDR3 sequence is 13 residues long. Germline CDR1 is SGHDT and CDR2 is YYEEEE. The J segment lost 9 bases and the V segment lost 6 bases, leaving 10 bases of the junction unmatched. The CDR3 loop reads CASTRGGREAQYF. Here the CDR3 DNA reads TGTGCCAGCACCCGGGGGGGGCGGGAGGCCCAGTACTTC.

This clone was counted at least ten times. The chain is built from TRBV4-1 and TRBJ2-7, with unresolved D. The germline V gene encodes CDR1 MGHRA and CDR2 YSYEKL. V shed 1 base and J shed 3 bases, with 13 bases lying between them. CDR3 length: 15 residues. CDR3 residues: CASSQGPPRYYEQYF. The CDR3 DNA sequence: TGCGCCAGCAGCCAAGGCCCCCCCCGGTACTACGAGCAGTACTTC.

This clone was recorded at least ten times. The chain has TRBV19 and TRBJ1-1, with 8 nucleotides matching TRBD1. With V trimmed by 5 bases and J by 5 bases, 7 bases remained unmatched. Germline V CDR1 and CDR2: LNHDA, SQIVND (reference sequence). The CDR3 has 14 residues. The CDR3 here is CASSGQGGRTEAFF. The CDR3 DNA follows: TGTGCCAGTAGTGGACAGGGAGGAAGGACTGAAGCTTTCTTT.

This clone showed up many times. The V gene is TRBV5-5, the J gene TRBJ1-2; D not resolved. V gave up 4 bases and J gave up 4 bases, with 11 bases separating them. The CDR3 consists of 13 residues. The V gene's germline CDR1 is SGHKS and CDR2 YYEKEE (reference sequence). CDR3 in DNA: TGTGCCAGCAGCCCGCTGGCGGGCTATGGCTACACCTTC. It codes for CASSPLAGYGYTF.

This clone was recorded at least ten times. J is TRBJ1-2 and V is TRBV7-9, with unresolved D. Germline V gene data show CDR1 as SEHNR and CDR2 as FQNEAQ (reference sequence). The CDR3 runs to 13 residues. V lost 5 bases, J lost 2 bases, and 9 bases lay in between. DNA of the CDR3: TGTGCCAGCAGCCCGGGTTCCAACTATGGCTACACCTTC. Its translation: CASSPGSNYGYTF.

This clone was counted ten times or more. This chain links TRBV21-1 with TRBJ2-2; TRBD2, the D gene given by the table, was not confirmed from the DNA. TRBV21-1 is recorded as a pseudogene. This CDR3 is built from 19 residues. The CDR3, as DNA: TGTGCCAGCAGCAAAAGGGGACTAGCGGGAGGTCTGAACACCGGGGAGCTGTTTTTT. Protein product: CASSKRGLAGGLNTGELFF.

This clone was observed a handful of times. V is TRBV19 and J is TRBJ1-6; D is undetermined. V dropped 2 bases and J dropped 6 bases, with 11 bases sitting between them. Germline V lookup: CDR1 LNHDA, CDR2 SQIVND (reference sequence). The CDR3 consists of 15 residues. CDR3 in amino acids: CASSIRRNPNSPLHF. CDR3 in DNA: TGTGCCAGTAGTATAAGGAGGAACCCTAATTCACCCCTCCACTTT. Full variable domain (rest looked up from reference TRBV19 and TRBJ1-6): DGGITQSPKYLFRKEGQNVTLSCEQNLNHDAMYWYRQDPGQGLRLIYYSQIVNDFQKGDIAEGYSVSREKKESFPLTVTSAQKNPTAFYLCASSIRRNPNSPLHFGNGTRLTVT.

Only a few counts were recorded for this clone. The V and J genes are TRBV5-8 and TRBJ1-6; no clear D. Germline CDR1 and CDR2: SGHTS and YDEGEE. The CDR3 runs to 14 residues. V was clipped by 0 bases and J by 7 bases, with 8 bases between them. CDR3 residues: CASSLVVSNSPLHF. The CDR3 bases are TGTGCCAGCAGCTTGGTTGTCTCGAATTCACCCCTCCACTTT. Combining the CDR3 with reference TRBV5-8 and TRBJ1-6 gives the whole variable domain EAGVTQSPTHLIKTRGQQATLRCSPISGHTSVYWYQQALGLGLQFLLWYDEGEERNRGNFPPRFSGRQFPNYSSELNVNALELEDSALYLCASSLVVSNSPLHFGNGTRLTVT.

This clone was seen at least ten times. The V and J genes are TRBV6-8 and TRBJ2-1; TRBD2 matches 14 bases. Germline CDR1 MNHGY, CDR2 SAAAGT. CDR3 length: 17 amino acids. Trimming removed 2 bases from V and 7 bases from J; junction bases left unmatched: 7. CDR3 in amino acids: CASSYPTSGGASNEQFF. The CDR3 nucleotides read TGTGCCAGCAGTTACCCGACTAGCGGGGGGGCCTCTAATGAGCAGTTCTTC.

This clone turned up a few times. V is TRBV30 and J is TRBJ1-6, with TRBD1 as a possible D gene (5 bases). Between the trimmed V and J ends, which lost 3 bases and 6 bases, there was a span of 15 bases. This CDR3 has 15 amino acids. In germline, CDR1 is GTSNPN, CDR2 SVGIG (reference sequence). CDR3 bases: TGTGCCTGGAGCCCGGGAGGGCAGGGTAATTCACCCCTCCACTTT. It specifies CAWSPGGQGNSPLHF.

This clone was seen many times. The chain uses TRBV6-5 and TRBJ2-7, with TRBD1 matching 7 bases. The V gene end was trimmed by 6 bases and the J gene end by 3 bases; junction bases not matched to a gene: 11. The CDR3 totals 15 residues. The V gene's germline CDR1 is MNHEY and CDR2 SVGAGI. CDR3 residues: CASRRNQQGIYEQYF. The CDR3 DNA reads as TGTGCCAGCAGAAGAAACCAACAGGGGATCTACGAGCAGTACTTC.